Below, 22 T cell receptor beta chains from the same sample are listed, as sequenced in a study of identical twins. TCRdb redid the calling of the 5' RACE reads with MiXCR, one entry per CDR3 protein. The sample lists 470,000 or so distinct CDR3 sequences; approximately 24% were seen once. The data also belong to a second study, concerning T cells expressing NK-cell markers.

Material for sequencing was CD4+ T cells sorted from blood. These receptors were collected from a woman between 18 and 29 years old in good health.

This clonotype was seen more than once but under ten times. V is TRBV29-1 and J is TRBJ2-7, with D possibly matching TRBD2 (5 bases). Germline values: CDR1 SQVTM, CDR2 ANQGSEA. Trimming removed 4 bases at V and 3 bases at J, with 16 bases between. The CDR3 is 14 residues long. DNA for the CDR3: TGCAGCGTTGTGTCTCAGGTAGAGGGCTACGAGCAGTACTTC. It translates to CSVVSQVEGYEQYF.

The J gene is TRBJ2-7, the V gene TRBV2; the D gene could be TRBD1 or TRBD2 (5 bases each). Trimming pared 6 bases from V and 0 bases from J, leaving 15 bases between. Germline CDR1 and CDR2: SNHLY and FYNNEI. CDR3 length: 15 residues. CDR3 in DNA: TGTGCCAGCAGCGGGGACCTAAAGTACTCCTACGAGCAGTACTTC. Translation: CASSGDLKYSYEQYF.

In DNA, the CDR3 is TGTGCCAGCAGCCAAGAGCGGGGGGTGAACACCGGGGAGCTGTTTTTT. It specifies CASSQERGVNTGELFF. V is TRBV3-1 and J is TRBJ2-2; the match to TRBD2 covers 8 bases. Germline V gene sequence: CDR1 LGHDT, CDR2 YNNKEL (reference sequence). Germline trimming cut 0 bases from V and 1 base from J; bases unmatched to any gene: 1. This CDR3 is 16 amino acids long.

The chain uses TRBV2 and TRBJ2-2, with 9 nucleotides matching TRBD2. V trimming: 7 bases; J trimming: 4 bases; junction bases outside the gene matches: 7. Germline V gives CDR1 SNHLY, CDR2 FYNNEI. The CDR3 is 15 amino acids. CDR3 region: CASKRREGSTGELFF. The DNA of the CDR3 is TGTGCCAGCAAGAGGCGGGAGGGCTCCACCGGGGAGCTGTTTTTT.

This clonotype has at least ten counts. This sequence joins TRBV12-3 or TRBV12-4 and TRBJ2-2, with TRBD1 matching over 8 bases. The CDR3 is 15 residues long. With 7 bases clipped from V and 4 bases from J, the junction kept 8 bases outside the gene matches. CDR3 loop: CASIPRTGTTGELFF. Here the CDR3 DNA reads TGTGCCAGCATCCCTCGGACAGGGACCACCGGGGAGCTGTTTTTT.

For this clonotype: A read error may be the cause here, since a much bigger clone is one base away. DNA for the CDR3: TGTGCCAGCAGGCCGGGACAGAACACCGGGGAGCTGTTTTTT. This gives the protein CASRPGQNTGELFF. This chain uses TRBV6-1 with TRBJ2-2; D might be TRBD1 (6 bases). CDR3 length: 14 residues. The V gene's germline CDR1 is MNHNS and CDR2 SASEGT. Trimming removed 6 bases at V and 1 base at J, with 9 bases between.

The chain carries TRBV20-1 and TRBJ1-2; D not resolved. Trimming removed 6 bases from V and 4 bases from J, with 12 bases in between. Germline-derived CDR1 and CDR2 are DFQATT and SNEGSKA (reference sequence). This CDR3 has 12 residues. The CDR3: CSAVPASYGYTF. CDR3 nucleotide sequence: TGCAGTGCCGTCCCGGCCTCCTATGGCTACACCTTC.

The gene calls are TRBV4-3 and TRBJ2-1; D remains unclear. The CDR3 sequence is 14 residues long. V was shortened by 0 bases and J by 4 bases, with 7 bases between the two germline ends. Germline values: CDR1 LGHNA, CDR2 YSLEER. Written as DNA, the CDR3 is TGCGCCAGCAGCCAAGAAGTCCGGTACAATGAGCAGTTCTTC. Translating gives CASSQEVRYNEQFF.

This clonotype was recorded a few times. The V and J genes are TRBV12-3 or TRBV12-4 and TRBJ1-6; D not certain. V was shortened by 6 bases and J by 7 bases, with 7 bases between the two germline ends. This CDR3 contains 12 residues. For the CDR3, the DNA is TGTGCCAGCAGCCCATGGAATTCACCCCTCCACTTT. This translates into CASSPWNSPLHF.

This rearrangement joins TRBV7-2 to TRBJ1-2; D not resolved. This CDR3 region has 12 residues. V was trimmed by 3 bases and J by 4 bases, leaving 6 bases between them. The V gene's germline CDR1 is SGHTA and CDR2 FQGNSA. CDR3 protein: CASSFPFYGYTF. The CDR3 DNA is TGTGCCAGCAGCTTCCCTTTCTATGGCTACACCTTC. Supplemented by reference TRBV7-2 and TRBJ1-2, the full variable domain reads GAGVSQSPSNKVTEKGKDVELRCDPISGHTALYWYRQSLGQGLEFLIYFQGNSAPDKSGLPSDRFSAERTGGSVSTLTIQRTQQEDSAVYLCASSFPFYGYTFGSGTRLTVV.

The J gene is TRBJ2-3, the V gene TRBV7-3; 7 nucleotides line up with TRBD2. With 5 bases clipped from V and 2 bases from J, the junction kept 4 bases outside the gene matches. The CDR3 is 14 residues long. Germline lookup yields CDR1 SGHTA and CDR2 FQGTGA. CDR3 amino acids: CASSGSGATDTQYF. DNA for the CDR3: TGTGCCAGCAGCGGCAGCGGGGCCACAGATACGCAGTATTTT.

The CDR3: CASSPHGSGELFF. The CDR3, as DNA: TGTGCCAGCAGCCCCCATGGTTCCGGGGAGCTGTTTTTT. The chain recombines TRBV9 with TRBJ2-2; unclear D gene. The CDR3 has 13 amino acids. Germline assignment: CDR1 SGDLS and CDR2 YYNGEE. Trimming left V 4 bases short and J 6 bases short, with 10 bases between. Filled out from reference TRBV9 and TRBJ2-2, the complete variable domain reads DSGVTQTPKHLITATGQRVTLRCSPRSGDLSVYWYQQSLDQGLQFLIQYYNGEERAKGNILERFSAQQFPDLHSELNLSSLELGDSALYFCASSPHGSGELFFGEGSRLTVL.

This chain connects TRBV24-1 to TRBJ2-1; weak D call: TRBD2 (6 bases). This CDR3 contains 16 residues. Germline lookup yields CDR1 KGHDR and CDR2 SFDVKD. Trimming removed 3 bases at V and 4 bases at J, with 15 bases between. The CDR3 DNA follows: TGTGCCACCAGTGATGCGACTAGGGGATTTTACAATGAGCAGTTCTTC. Protein: CATSDATRGFYNEQFF.

This clonotype has a handful of counts. The chain links TRBV4-1 to TRBJ1-2, with 10 bases identical to TRBD1. CDR1 MGHRA and CDR2 YSYEKL come from the germline V gene. Unmatched junction bases numbered 4, after V lost 3 bases and J lost 3 bases. The CDR3 spans 15 residues. The CDR3 protein is CASSQPGQGDYGYTF. Written as DNA, the CDR3 is TGCGCCAGCAGCCAGCCCGGACAGGGGGACTATGGCTACACCTTC.

The chain carries TRBV11-2 and TRBJ2-4; D remains unclear. This CDR3 contains 16 residues. The germline V gene encodes CDR1 SGHAT and CDR2 FQNNGV. V lost 3 bases to trimming and J lost 1 base, with 13 bases between them. CDR3 sequence reads: CASSFASLLAKNIQYF. The CDR3 coding sequence is TGTGCCAGCAGCTTTGCTAGTCTTCTGGCCAAAAACATTCAGTACTTC.

The chain has TRBV20-1 and TRBJ1-1, with D tentatively TRBD1 (6 bases). The ends were cut back, 6 bases at V and 2 bases at J, with 13 bases in the middle. Germline values: CDR1 DFQATT, CDR2 SNEGSKA (reference sequence). The CDR3 is 13 residues long. The CDR3 DNA is TGCAGTGCCCACGAAGGGGGTAACACTGAAGCTTTCTTT. The encoded protein is CSAHEGGNTEAFF.

This chain connects TRBV7-2 to TRBJ2-7, with 11 nucleotides matching TRBD2. The V gene's germline CDR1 is SGHTA and CDR2 FQGNSA. Trimming removed 7 bases from V and 1 base from J; junction bases left unmatched: 9. The length of the CDR3 is 16 residues. The CDR3 region has the DNA TGTGCCAGCAAGCGTACTAGCGGGAGTGAATCCTACGAGCAGTACTTC. This gives the protein CASKRTSGSESYEQYF.

In this sample, this clonotype turned up many times. The rearrangement uses TRBV6-1 and TRBJ1-4; possibly TRBD1 for D (5 bases). This CDR3 spans 12 amino acids. Trimming left V 6 bases short and J 7 bases short, with 9 bases between. Germline CDR1 is MNHNS and CDR2 is SASEGT. This chain's CDR3 is CASSSRGEKLFF. DNA for the CDR3: TGTGCCAGCAGCAGTAGGGGTGAAAAACTGTTTTTT.

This chain uses TRBV27 with TRBJ1-5; D ambiguous. The CDR3 has 13 residues. V dropped 5 bases and J dropped 9 bases, with 14 bases sitting between them. CDR1 and CDR2 from the germline V gene are MNHEY and SMNVEV (reference sequence). The CDR3 bases are TGTGCCAGCAGTCTCGACTTTTGGGGGCCCCAGCATTTT. Its translation is CASSLDFWGPQHF.

This clonotype was seen only a few times. V gene TRBV14 combines with J gene TRBJ2-7; 11 bases line up with TRBD2. CDR3 length: 17 amino acids. Germline CDR1 is SGHDN and CDR2 is FVKESK. J was trimmed by 0 bases and V by 0 bases; bases with no gene match: 4. The CDR3 loop reads CASSQDASGGHSYEQYF. The DNA of the CDR3 is TGTGCCAGCAGCCAAGACGCTAGCGGGGGGCACTCCTACGAGCAGTACTTC.

The rearrangement joins TRBV5-6 to TRBJ2-3; possible D gene TRBD2, 7 bases. V lost 0 bases and J lost 5, with 13 bases in between. Germline loops: CDR1 SGHDT, CDR2 YYEEEE. This CDR3 is built from 15 residues. The CDR3 DNA reads TGTGCCAGCAGCTTGGGCAGGGGAGGGAGAGATACGCAGTATTTT. Translation: CASSLGRGGRDTQYF.

The chain has TRBV10-3 and TRBJ2-1; 10 nucleotides line up with TRBD2. Germline lookup yields CDR1 ENHRY and CDR2 SYGVKD. The CDR3 extends over 15 amino acids. V was pared by 4 bases and J by 8 bases, with 8 bases of the junction left unmatched. This CDR3 is CAISGTSGAGYEQFF. DNA for the CDR3: TGTGCCATCAGTGGAACTAGCGGGGCCGGGTATGAGCAGTTCTTC.